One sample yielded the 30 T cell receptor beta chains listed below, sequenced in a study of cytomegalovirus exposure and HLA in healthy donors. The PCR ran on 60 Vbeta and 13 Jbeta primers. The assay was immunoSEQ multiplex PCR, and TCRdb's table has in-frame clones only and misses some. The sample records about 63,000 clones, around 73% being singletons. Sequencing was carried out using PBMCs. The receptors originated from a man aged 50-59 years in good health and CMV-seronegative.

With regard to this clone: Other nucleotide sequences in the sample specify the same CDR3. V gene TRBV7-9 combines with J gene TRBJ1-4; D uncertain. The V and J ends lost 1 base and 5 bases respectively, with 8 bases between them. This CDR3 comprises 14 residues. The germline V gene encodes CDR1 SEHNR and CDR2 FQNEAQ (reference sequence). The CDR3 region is CASSLERGNEKLFF. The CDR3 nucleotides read TGTGCCAGCAGCTTAGAGAGAGGAAATGAAAAACTGTTTTTT.

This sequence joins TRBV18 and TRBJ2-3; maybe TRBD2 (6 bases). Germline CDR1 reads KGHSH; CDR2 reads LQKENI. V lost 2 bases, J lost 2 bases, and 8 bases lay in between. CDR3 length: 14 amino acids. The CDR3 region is CASSPGTHTDTQYF. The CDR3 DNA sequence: TGTGCCAGCTCACCAGGGACTCACACAGATACGCAGTATTTT. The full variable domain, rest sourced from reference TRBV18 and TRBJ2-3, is NAGVMQNPRHLVRRRGQEARLRCSPMKGHSHVYWYRQLPEEGLKFMVYLQKENIIDESGMPKERFSAEFPKEGPSILRIQQVVRGDSAAYFCASSPGTHTDTQYFGPGTRLTVL.

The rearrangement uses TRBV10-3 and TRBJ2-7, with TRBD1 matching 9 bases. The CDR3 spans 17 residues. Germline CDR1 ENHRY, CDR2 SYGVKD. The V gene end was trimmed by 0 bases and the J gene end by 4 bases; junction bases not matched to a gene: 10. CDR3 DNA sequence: TGTGCCATCAGTGAGTCGGCGGGGGACAGGGCAAAGTACGAGCAGTACTTC. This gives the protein CAISESAGDRAKYEQYF.

CDR3 DNA: TGTGCCAGCAGCAAAAGCGGCACAGATACGCAGTATTTT. This translates into CASSKSGTDTQYF. V gene TRBV21-1 combines with J gene TRBJ2-3; the D call in the table, TRBD2, was not verified against the DNA. TRBV21-1 is termed a pseudogene. There are 13 residues in the CDR3.

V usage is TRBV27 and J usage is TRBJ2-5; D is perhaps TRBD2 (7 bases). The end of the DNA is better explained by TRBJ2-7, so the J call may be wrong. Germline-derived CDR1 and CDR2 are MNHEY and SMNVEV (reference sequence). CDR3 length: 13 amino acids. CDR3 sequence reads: CASRWGGASEQYF. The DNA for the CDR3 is TGTGCCAGCAGATGGGGGGGGGCCAGCGAGCAGTACTTC.

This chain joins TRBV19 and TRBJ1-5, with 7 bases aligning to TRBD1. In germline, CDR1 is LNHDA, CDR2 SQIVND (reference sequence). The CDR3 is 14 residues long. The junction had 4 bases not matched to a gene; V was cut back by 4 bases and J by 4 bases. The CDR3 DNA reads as TGTGCCAGTAGTACAATCAGGGGGAATCAGCCCCAGCATTTT. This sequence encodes CASSTIRGNQPQHF.

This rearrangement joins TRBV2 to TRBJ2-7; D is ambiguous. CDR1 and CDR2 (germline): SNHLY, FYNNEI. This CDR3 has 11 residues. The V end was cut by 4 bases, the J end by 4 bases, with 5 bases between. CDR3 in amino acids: CASSVLYEQYF. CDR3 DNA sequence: TGTGCCAGCAGTGTCCTTTACGAGCAGTACTTC.

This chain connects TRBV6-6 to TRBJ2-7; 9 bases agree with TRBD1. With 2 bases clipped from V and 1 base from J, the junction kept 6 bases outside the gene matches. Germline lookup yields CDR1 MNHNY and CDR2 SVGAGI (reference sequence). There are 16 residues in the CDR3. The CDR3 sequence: CASSYPPGQGSYEQYF. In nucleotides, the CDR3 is TGTGCCAGCAGTTACCCACCGGGACAGGGTTCCTACGAGCAGTACTTC.

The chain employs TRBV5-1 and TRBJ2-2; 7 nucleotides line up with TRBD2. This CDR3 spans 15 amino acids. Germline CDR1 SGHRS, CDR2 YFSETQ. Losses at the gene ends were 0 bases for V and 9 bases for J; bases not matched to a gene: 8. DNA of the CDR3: TGCGCCAGCAGCTTGGATGGGGGGGAGCCCCGGGAGCTGTTTTTT. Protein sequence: CASSLDGGEPRELFF.

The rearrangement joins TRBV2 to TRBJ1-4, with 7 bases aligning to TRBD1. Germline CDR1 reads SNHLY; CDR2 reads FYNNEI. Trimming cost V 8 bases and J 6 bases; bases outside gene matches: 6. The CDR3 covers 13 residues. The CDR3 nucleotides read TGTGCCAGCGAGACAGGGTTTGATGAAAAACTGTTTTTT. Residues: CASETGFDEKLFF.

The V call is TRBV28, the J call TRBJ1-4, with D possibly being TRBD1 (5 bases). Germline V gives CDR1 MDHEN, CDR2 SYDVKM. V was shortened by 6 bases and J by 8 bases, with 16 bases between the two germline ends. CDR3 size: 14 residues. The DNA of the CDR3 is TGTGCCAGCAGGGACCGCGGGACGTGGGAAAAACTGTTTTTT. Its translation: CASRDRGTWEKLFF.

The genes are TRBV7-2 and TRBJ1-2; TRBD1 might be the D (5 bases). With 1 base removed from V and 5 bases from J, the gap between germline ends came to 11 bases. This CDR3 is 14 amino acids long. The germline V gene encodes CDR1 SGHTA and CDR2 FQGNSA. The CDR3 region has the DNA TGTGCCAGCAGCTTAGATAACACAGGTTATGGCTACACCTTC. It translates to CASSLDNTGYGYTF.

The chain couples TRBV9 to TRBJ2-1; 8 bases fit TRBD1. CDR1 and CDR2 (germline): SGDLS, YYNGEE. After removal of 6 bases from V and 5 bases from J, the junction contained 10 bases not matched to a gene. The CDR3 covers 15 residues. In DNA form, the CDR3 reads TGTGCCAGCACCTTCAGGGGGCGAGGGGACAATGAGCAGTTCTTC. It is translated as CASTFRGRGDNEQFF.

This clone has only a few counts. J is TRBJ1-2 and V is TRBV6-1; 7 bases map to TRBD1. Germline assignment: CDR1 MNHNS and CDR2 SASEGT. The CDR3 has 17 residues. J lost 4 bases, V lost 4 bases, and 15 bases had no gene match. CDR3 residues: CASSAFEGAKLGYGYTF. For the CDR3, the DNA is TGTGCCAGCAGTGCTTTCGAGGGGGCAAAATTAGGCTATGGCTACACCTTC.

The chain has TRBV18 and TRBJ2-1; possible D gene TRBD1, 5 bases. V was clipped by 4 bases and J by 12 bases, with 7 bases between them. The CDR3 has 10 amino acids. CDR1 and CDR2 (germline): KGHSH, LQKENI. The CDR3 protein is CASSQGVQFF. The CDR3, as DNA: TGTGCCAGCTCACAAGGGGTGCAGTTCTTC.

The CDR3 DNA follows: TGTGCCAGCAGCTTACGAGGGAGACAAGAGACCCAGTACTTC. It codes for CASSLRGRQETQYF. This chain links TRBV7-3 with TRBJ2-5; D may be TRBD2 (5 bases). Trimming pared 2 bases from V and 2 bases from J, leaving 9 bases between. This CDR3 contains 14 residues. Germline V CDR1 and CDR2: SGHTA, FQGTGA.

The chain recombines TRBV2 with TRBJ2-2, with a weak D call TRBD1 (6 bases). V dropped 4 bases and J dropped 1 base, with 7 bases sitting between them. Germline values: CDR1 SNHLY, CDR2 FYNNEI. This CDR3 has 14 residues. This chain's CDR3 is CASSARGNTGELFF. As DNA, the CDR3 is TGTGCCAGCAGTGCCAGGGGGAACACCGGGGAGCTGTTTTTT.

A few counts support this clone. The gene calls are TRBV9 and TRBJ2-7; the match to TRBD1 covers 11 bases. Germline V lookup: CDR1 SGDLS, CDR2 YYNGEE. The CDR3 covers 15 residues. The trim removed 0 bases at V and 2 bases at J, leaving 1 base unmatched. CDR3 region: CASSVEGQGAYEQYF. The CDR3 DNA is TGTGCCAGCAGCGTAGAGGGACAGGGGGCCTACGAGCAGTACTTC.

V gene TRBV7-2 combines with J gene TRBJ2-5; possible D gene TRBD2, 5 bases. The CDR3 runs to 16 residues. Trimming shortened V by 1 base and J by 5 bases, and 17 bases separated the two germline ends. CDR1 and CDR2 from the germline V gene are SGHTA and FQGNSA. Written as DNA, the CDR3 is TGTGCCAGCAGCTTAGGGACTGCCCTGATAGAGGAGACCCAGTACTTC. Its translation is CASSLGTALIEETQYF.

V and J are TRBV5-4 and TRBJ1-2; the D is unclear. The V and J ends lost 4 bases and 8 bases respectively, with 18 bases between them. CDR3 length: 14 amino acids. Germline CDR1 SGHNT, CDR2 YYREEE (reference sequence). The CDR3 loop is CASSRREGAGGYTF. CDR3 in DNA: TGTGCCAGCAGCCGAAGGGAGGGCGCGGGCGGCTACACCTTC.

The CDR3 is CAVRAGANTGELFF. CDR3 bases: TGTGCCGTGAGGGCGGGGGCGAACACCGGGGAGCTGTTTTTT. The chain is built from TRBV9 and TRBJ2-2; 7 bases are a match to TRBD2. The V gene end was trimmed by 10 bases and the J gene end by 0 bases; junction bases not matched to a gene: 6. The V gene's germline CDR1 is SGDLS and CDR2 YYNGEE. The CDR3 is 14 residues long.

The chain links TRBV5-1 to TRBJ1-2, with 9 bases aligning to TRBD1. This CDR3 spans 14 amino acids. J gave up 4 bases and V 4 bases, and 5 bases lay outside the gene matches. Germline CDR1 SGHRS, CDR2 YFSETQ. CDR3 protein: CASSPTGGSYGYTF. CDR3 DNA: TGCGCCAGCAGCCCGACAGGGGGTTCCTATGGCTACACCTTC. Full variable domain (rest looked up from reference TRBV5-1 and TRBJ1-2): KAGVTQTPRYLIKTRGQQVTLSCSPISGHRSVSWYQQTPGQGLQFLFEYFSETQRNKGNFPGRFSGRQFSNSRSEMNVSTLELGDSALYLCASSPTGGSYGYTFGSGTRLTVV.

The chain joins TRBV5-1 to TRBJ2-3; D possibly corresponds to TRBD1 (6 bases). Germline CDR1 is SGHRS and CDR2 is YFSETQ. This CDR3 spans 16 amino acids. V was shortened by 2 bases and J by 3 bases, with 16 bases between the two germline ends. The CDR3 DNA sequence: TGCGCCAGCAGCTTATCAGGGGCTGTGGGAACAGATACGCAGTATTTT. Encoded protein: CASSLSGAVGTDTQYF. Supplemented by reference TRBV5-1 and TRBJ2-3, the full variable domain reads KAGVTQTPRYLIKTRGQQVTLSCSPISGHRSVSWYQQTPGQGLQFLFEYFSETQRNKGNFPGRFSGRQFSNSRSEMNVSTLELGDSALYLCASSLSGAVGTDTQYFGPGTRLTVL.

CDR3 amino acids: CASSLFGGPYEQYF. The CDR3 DNA reads TGTGCCAGCAGTTTATTTGGAGGGCCTTACGAGCAGTACTTC. The chain couples TRBV27 to TRBJ2-7; possible D gene TRBD2, 6 bases. Between the trimmed V and J ends, which lost 1 base and 4 bases, there was a span of 11 bases. The germline V gene encodes CDR1 MNHEY and CDR2 SMNVEV (reference sequence). The CDR3 runs 14 residues.

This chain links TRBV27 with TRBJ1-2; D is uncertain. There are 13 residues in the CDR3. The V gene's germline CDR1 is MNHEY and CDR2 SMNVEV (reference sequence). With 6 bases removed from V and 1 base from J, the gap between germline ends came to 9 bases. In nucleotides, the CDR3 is TGTGCCAGCAGCCCGGGAATTAACTATGGCTACACCTTC. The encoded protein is CASSPGINYGYTF.

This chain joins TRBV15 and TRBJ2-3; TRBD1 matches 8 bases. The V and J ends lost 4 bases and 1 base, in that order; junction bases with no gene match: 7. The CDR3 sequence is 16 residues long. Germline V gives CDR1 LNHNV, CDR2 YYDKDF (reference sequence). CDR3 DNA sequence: TGTGCCACCAGCACGGACAGGGAAGAGGGCACAGATACGCAGTATTTT. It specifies CATSTDREEGTDTQYF.

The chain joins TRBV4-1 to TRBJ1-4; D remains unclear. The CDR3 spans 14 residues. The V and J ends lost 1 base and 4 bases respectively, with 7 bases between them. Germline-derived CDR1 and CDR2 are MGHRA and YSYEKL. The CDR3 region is CASSQVSDNEKLFF. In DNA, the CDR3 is TGCGCCAGCAGCCAAGTTTCAGATAATGAAAAACTGTTTTTT.

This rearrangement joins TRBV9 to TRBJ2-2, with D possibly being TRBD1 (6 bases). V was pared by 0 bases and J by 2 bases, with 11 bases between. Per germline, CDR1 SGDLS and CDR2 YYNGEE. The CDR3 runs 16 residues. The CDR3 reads CASSVEMTGNTGELFF. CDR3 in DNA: TGTGCCAGCAGCGTAGAGATGACAGGAAACACCGGGGAGCTGTTTTTT.

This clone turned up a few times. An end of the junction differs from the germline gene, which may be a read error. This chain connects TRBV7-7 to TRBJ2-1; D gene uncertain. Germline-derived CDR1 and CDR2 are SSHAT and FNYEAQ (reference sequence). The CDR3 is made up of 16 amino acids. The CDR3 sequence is CASSPLTIDDIVEQFF. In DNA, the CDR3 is TGTGCTAGCAGCCCTCTCACCATAGACGACATAGTCGAGCAGTTCTTC. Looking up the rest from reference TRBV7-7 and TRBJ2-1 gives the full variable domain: GAGVSQSPRYKVTKRGQDVTLRCDPISSHATLYWYQQALGQGPEFLTYFNYEAQPDKSGLPSDRFSAERPEGSISTLTIQRTEQRDSAMYRCASSPLTIDDIVEQFFGPGTRLTVL.

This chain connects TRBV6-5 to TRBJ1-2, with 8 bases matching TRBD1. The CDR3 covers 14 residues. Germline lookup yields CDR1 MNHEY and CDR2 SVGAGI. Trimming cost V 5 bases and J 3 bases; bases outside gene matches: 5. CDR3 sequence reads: CASSRTGSHYGYTF. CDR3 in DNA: TGTGCCAGCAGTAGGACAGGGTCCCACTATGGCTACACCTTC.